The next 27 T cell receptor beta chains were all read from a single sample in a study of shared clonotypes between healthy human individuals. Method: immunoSEQ multiplex PCR; TCRdb's copy keeps in-frame clones and lacks some. The sample has roughly 2.2 million clones; about 92% are singletons. Sample: naive CD4+ T cells from PBMCs. Noted subset: CD45RA+ positively selected. These receptors were taken from a man younger than 30 in good health. Some clones in this sample may be carry-over from other donors' samples.

The CDR3 region is CASGGGARYNEQFF. The DNA for the CDR3 is TGTGCCAGCGGGGGAGGAGCACGATACAATGAGCAGTTCTTC. This rearrangement joins TRBV9 to TRBJ2-1; a weak D match, TRBD2 (6 bases). With 7 bases removed from V and 4 bases from J, the gap between germline ends came to 15 bases. CDR3 length: 14 residues. Germline V gene sequence: CDR1 SGDLS, CDR2 YYNGEE.

The gene calls are TRBV27 and TRBJ2-7, with TRBD1 matching over 7 bases. V trimming: 4 bases; J trimming: 7 bases; junction bases outside the gene matches: 16. This CDR3 is 16 amino acids long. Germline V gene sequence: CDR1 MNHEY, CDR2 SMNVEV (reference sequence). The CDR3 DNA reads TGTGCCAGCAGTTCTACTCCGGGACAGCCTCTTAGTGAGCAGTACTTC. It is translated as CASSSTPGQPLSEQYF.

The rearrangement links TRBV10-3 to TRBJ2-4; TRBD2 aligns across 8 bases. With V trimmed by 3 bases and J by 6 bases, 7 bases remained unmatched. The CDR3 contains 15 residues. Germline V gene data show CDR1 as ENHRY and CDR2 as SYGVKD. CDR3 sequence (DNA): TGTGCCATCAGTGAATCGGGGGGGTCGAGAAACATTCAGTACTTC. Translating gives CAISESGGSRNIQYF.

This clone was observed a single time. Other nucleotide sequences from this sample produce the same CDR3. The V call is TRBV5-4, the J call TRBJ1-5, with 9 bases aligning to TRBD1. The V gene's germline CDR1 is SGHNT and CDR2 YYREEE (reference sequence). The CDR3 is made up of 13 amino acids. V lost 4 bases and J lost 6; bases outside the gene matches: 2. CDR3 residues: CASSLGQGQPQHF. CDR3 in DNA: TGTGCCAGCAGCCTGGGACAGGGTCAGCCCCAGCATTTT.

The genes are TRBV9 and TRBJ1-3, with D perhaps TRBD1 (6 bases). V lost 3 bases, J lost 2 bases, and 9 bases lay in between. CDR1 SGDLS and CDR2 YYNGEE come from the germline V gene. The CDR3 is 14 amino acids. As DNA, the CDR3 is TGTGCCAGCAGCGAAGGACAGCCTGGAAACACCATATATTTT. Protein product: CASSEGQPGNTIYF.

The genes are TRBV29-1 and TRBJ1-1; D unclear. V dropped 4 bases and J dropped 4 bases, with 13 bases sitting between them. Germline CDR1 and CDR2: SQVTM and ANQGSEA. The CDR3 is made up of 13 amino acids. The CDR3 DNA is TGCAGCGTTGGAGTGCAGGTGGGCACTGAAGCTTTCTTT. It encodes CSVGVQVGTEAFF.

This sequence joins TRBV10-3 and TRBJ2-7, with 8 nucleotides matching TRBD1. Germline V gene data show CDR1 as ENHRY and CDR2 as SYGVKD. Trimming removed 6 bases from V and 3 bases from J; junction bases left unmatched: 7. The CDR3 is made up of 14 amino acids. CDR3 residues: CAISDRGPDYEQYF. The CDR3 region has the DNA TGTGCCATCAGCGACAGGGGACCGGACTACGAGCAGTACTTC.

The chain is built from TRBV2 and TRBJ1-5; D perhaps matches TRBD1 (5 bases). Germline V gene sequence: CDR1 SNHLY, CDR2 FYNNEI. V lost 7 bases, J lost 3 bases, and 10 bases lay in between. This CDR3 is 13 amino acids long. The CDR3 nucleotides are TGTGCCAGCATCCCGGACATCAATCAGCCCCAGCATTTT. Translation: CASIPDINQPQHF. The whole variable domain, filled in from reference TRBV2 and TRBJ1-5, reads EPEVTQTPSHQVTQMGQEVILRCVPISNHLYFYWYRQILGQKVEFLVSFYNNEISEKSEIFDDQFSVERPDGSNFTLKIRSTKLEDSAMYFCASIPDINQPQHFGDGTRLSIL.

This rearrangement joins TRBV19 to TRBJ2-1, with 11 bases that match TRBD2. Germline V gene data show CDR1 as LNHDA and CDR2 as SQIVND (reference sequence). V shed 8 bases, J shed 4 bases, and the junction held 7 bases outside the gene matches. This CDR3 has 15 residues. The CDR3 reads CASDNIAGGYNEQFF. DNA of the CDR3: TGTGCCAGTGACAACATAGCGGGAGGGTACAATGAGCAGTTCTTC. Variable domain in full (rest from reference TRBV19 and TRBJ2-1): DGGITQSPKYLFRKEGQNVTLSCEQNLNHDAMYWYRQDPGQGLRLIYYSQIVNDFQKGDIAEGYSVSREKKESFPLTVTSAQKNPTAFYLCASDNIAGGYNEQFFGPGTRLTVL.

This chain links TRBV7-2 with TRBJ1-4; D uncertain. Germline-derived CDR1 and CDR2 are SGHTA and FQGNSA. V dropped 1 base and J dropped 3 bases, with 6 bases sitting between them. The CDR3 runs to 14 residues. CDR3 sequence reads: CASSLVWPNEKLFF. CDR3 nucleotide sequence: TGTGCCAGCAGCTTAGTTTGGCCTAATGAAAAACTGTTTTTT.

This sequence joins TRBV28 and TRBJ2-2; D is possibly TRBD1 or TRBD2 (5 bases each). The ends were cut back, 6 bases at V and 0 bases at J, with 14 bases in the middle. The CDR3 consists of 16 residues. Germline V gene lookup returns CDR1 MDHEN and CDR2 SYDVKM. The DNA for the CDR3 is TGTGCCAGCAGAAACACGGGACCAACGAACACCGGGGAGCTGTTTTTT. Its translation: CASRNTGPTNTGELFF.

The J gene is TRBJ1-2, the V gene TRBV29-1, with D maybe TRBD1 (6 bases). Germline values: CDR1 SQVTM, CDR2 ANQGSEA. Trimming shortened V by 1 base and J by 3 bases, and 12 bases separated the two germline ends. This CDR3 has 14 amino acids. CDR3 coding DNA: TGCAGCGTTGAAGGGACAGTAGGAGACTATGGCTACACCTTC. This sequence encodes CSVEGTVGDYGYTF.

The rearrangement links TRBV5-4 to TRBJ1-1; maybe TRBD1 (5 bases). Trimming removed 4 bases from V and 1 base from J, with 14 bases in between. The CDR3 extends over 15 amino acids. Germline V gene lookup returns CDR1 SGHNT and CDR2 YYREEE (reference sequence). The CDR3 DNA is TGTGCCAGCAGCGTCTCTTCCGGGACGAACACTGAAGCTTTCTTT. Amino acid sequence: CASSVSSGTNTEAFF.

This clone has just one count. This chain links TRBV19 with TRBJ2-5; 8 bases line up with TRBD1. Germline V gene lookup returns CDR1 LNHDA and CDR2 SQIVND (reference sequence). V shed 6 bases, J shed 5 bases, and the junction held 5 bases outside the gene matches. CDR3 length: 13 residues. The CDR3 DNA is TGTGCCAGTAGGGGGACAGGACGGGAGACCCAGTACTTC. Translation: CASRGTGRETQYF.

Concerning this clone: Other DNA sequences from this sample encode an identical CDR3 as well. This chain uses TRBV30 with TRBJ2-7, with D possibly being TRBD1 or TRBD2 (6 bases each). The CDR3 has 13 amino acids. V lost 0 bases to trimming and J lost 4 bases, with 10 bases between them. Germline loops: CDR1 GTSNPN, CDR2 SVGIG (reference sequence). The CDR3 protein is CAWSVRGLYEQYF. The CDR3 DNA reads as TGTGCCTGGAGTGTACGGGGGCTATACGAGCAGTACTTC.

The chain combines TRBV5-1 with TRBJ1-2, with TRBD1 as a possible D gene (6 bases). Looked up from germline, CDR1 is SGHRS and CDR2 is YFSETQ. V lost 1 base and J lost 6, with 13 bases in between. The CDR3 spans 14 residues. CDR3 loop: CASSLNLQGDGYTF. In DNA form, the CDR3 reads TGCGCCAGCAGCTTGAATTTACAGGGAGATGGCTACACCTTC.

A note on this clone: Within the sample, other DNA sequences also encode this same CDR3. V is TRBV5-1 and J is TRBJ2-7; 7 bases map to TRBD2. V lost 2 bases to trimming and J lost 1 base; unmatched junction nucleotides: 3. CDR1 is SGHRS and CDR2 is YFSETQ in the germline V gene. The CDR3 runs 14 residues. As DNA, the CDR3 is TGCGCCAGCAGCTTACTAGCGCTATCCTACGAGCAGTACTTC. The encoded protein is CASSLLALSYEQYF.

The V gene is TRBV5-1, the J gene TRBJ2-7, with 7 bases matching TRBD1. V lost 3 bases, J lost 0 bases, and 6 bases stayed unmatched. Looked up from germline, CDR1 is SGHRS and CDR2 is YFSETQ. The CDR3 has 15 residues. CDR3 sequence: CASSSPTGYSYEQYF. The CDR3 coding sequence is TGCGCCAGCAGCTCACCGACAGGGTACTCCTACGAGCAGTACTTC.

DNA of the CDR3: TGTGCCAGCAGTTCTAAGGGCAGGGGGAGGGAAACTGAAGCTTTCTTT. Translation gives CASSSKGRGRETEAFF. The V call is TRBV6-5, the J call TRBJ1-1; TRBD1 agrees at 7 bases. V gave up 4 bases and J gave up 5 bases; unmatched junction bases: 13. CDR1 MNHEY and CDR2 SVGAGI come from the germline V gene. This CDR3 is 16 amino acids long.

This clone was seen just once. The V and J genes are TRBV11-2 and TRBJ2-1; no firm D call. Germline V gene lookup returns CDR1 SGHAT and CDR2 FQNNGV. CDR3 size: 12 residues. V lost 5 bases to trimming and J lost 4 bases, with 6 bases between them. CDR3 DNA sequence: TGTGCCAGCAGCAAGGAATACAATGAGCAGTTCTTC. This translates into CASSKEYNEQFF.

The chain has TRBV6-1 and TRBJ2-1; 8 bases map to TRBD1. In germline, CDR1 is MNHNS, CDR2 SASEGT. Unmatched junction bases numbered 7, after V lost 6 bases and J lost 0 bases. The CDR3 spans 16 residues. The CDR3 spells CASRERTGSSYNEQFF. The CDR3 region has the DNA TGTGCCAGCAGGGAACGGACAGGGAGCTCCTACAATGAGCAGTTCTTC.

The V gene is TRBV7-2, the J gene TRBJ2-7; 7 bases are a match to TRBD2. The CDR3 runs 16 residues. From germline, CDR1 is SGHTA and CDR2 FQGNSA. V trimming: 3 bases; J trimming: 2 bases; junction bases outside the gene matches: 10. The CDR3 protein is CASSLGSSGSTYEQYF. In DNA form, the CDR3 reads TGTGCCAGCAGCTTGGGGTCTAGCGGATCAACCTACGAGCAGTACTTC.

The V call is TRBV4-2, the J call TRBJ1-1; D perhaps matches TRBD1 (5 bases). V shed 3 bases and J shed 1 base, with 18 bases lying between them. The CDR3 is 17 amino acids. CDR1 is LGHNA, CDR2 YNFKEQ, per germline. CDR3 in DNA: TGTGCCAGCAGCCATCCAACCCTCTGGGGGGGGAACACTGAAGCTTTCTTT. Its protein product is CASSHPTLWGGNTEAFF.

J is TRBJ2-7 and V is TRBV27, with 10 bases identical to TRBD2. Trimming cost V 5 bases and J 7 bases; bases outside gene matches: 11. Germline-derived CDR1 and CDR2 are MNHEY and SMNVEV (reference sequence). The CDR3 extends over 15 amino acids. The CDR3 reads CASSLLLAGYREQYF. The CDR3 DNA reads as TGTGCCAGCAGTCTATTACTAGCGGGATATCGGGAGCAGTACTTC.

Worth noting for this clone: The same CDR3 also results from other DNA sequences found in this sample. V is TRBV9 and J is TRBJ1-1, with unresolved D. Looked up from germline, CDR1 is SGDLS and CDR2 is YYNGEE. The V end lost 2 bases, the J end lost 3 bases, and 8 bases lay between the germline ends. The CDR3 is 13 residues long. The CDR3 loop is CASSVRRDTEAFF. Written as DNA, the CDR3 is TGTGCCAGCAGCGTCCGAAGAGACACTGAAGCTTTCTTT.

This chain links TRBV6-1 with TRBJ2-3; D unclear. V lost 3 bases to trimming and J lost 6 bases, with 7 bases between them. CDR3 length: 12 residues. Germline assignment: CDR1 MNHNS and CDR2 SASEGT. Written as DNA, the CDR3 is TGTGCCAGCAGTGAGGGAAGGGATACGCAGTATTTT. It is translated as CASSEGRDTQYF.

As concerns this clone: This CDR3 is also generated by other DNA sequences in the sample. The rearrangement uses TRBV28 and TRBJ2-5; no clear D gene. Trimming stripped 5 bases from V and 5 bases from J, with 6 bases between. CDR1 is MDHEN, CDR2 SYDVKM, per germline. There are 11 residues in the CDR3. The DNA of the CDR3 is TGTGCCAGCAGTCGAAAGGAGACCCAGTACTTC. This translates into CASSRKETQYF.